One sample yielded the 16 T cell receptor beta chains listed below, sequenced in a study of T-cell reconstitution after alpha-beta-depleted transplantation in children. The library targeted TCRbeta and was prepared with unique molecular identifiers. TCRdb analysed the PCR reads with MiXCR anew, one entry per CDR3 protein. Of roughly 220,000 distinct CDR3 sequences in the sample, roughly 8.1% are singletons; the top ten hold 35%. Specimen: PBMCs, mostly from graft donor cells, collected 360 days after TCRalphabeta/CD19-depleted stem cell transplant. The receptors originated from a male patient between 2 and 10 years old who had a stem cell transplant for acute myeloid leukemia, so the T cells may come from the graft donor.

This clonotype was counted between two and nine times. V is TRBV7-6 and J is TRBJ2-2; 14 nucleotides match TRBD2. The CDR3 has 16 amino acids. Germline V CDR1 and CDR2: SGHVS, FNYEAQ. After removal of 5 bases from V and 6 bases from J, the junction contained 5 bases not matched to a gene. The CDR3 loop reads CASSPRTSGRSGELFF. In DNA, the CDR3 is TGTGCCAGCAGCCCCCGGACTAGCGGGAGGTCCGGGGAGCTGTTTTTT.

This clonotype was detected ten times or more. The chain employs TRBV6-1 and TRBJ2-7, with TRBD2 as a possible D gene (5 bases). This CDR3 has 13 residues. Germline-derived CDR1 and CDR2 are MNHNS and SASEGT. V gave up 6 bases and J gave up 2 bases, with 11 bases separating them. CDR3 region: CASRGSITYEQYF. CDR3 in DNA: TGTGCCAGCAGGGGGAGCATCACCTACGAGCAGTACTTC.

Only a few counts were recorded for this clonotype. This chain links TRBV7-6 with TRBJ2-5; TRBD2 might be the D (5 bases). Deletions cut 4 bases from V and 0 bases from J, with 12 bases between. CDR3 length: 15 amino acids. Germline V gene sequence: CDR1 SGHVS, CDR2 FNYEAQ. The CDR3 protein is CASSSYSGHQETQYF. CDR3 bases: TGTGCCAGCAGCTCCTACAGCGGACACCAAGAGACCCAGTACTTC.

The chain employs TRBV5-1 and TRBJ2-1, with 10 bases fitting TRBD2. Trimming cost V 2 bases and J 7 bases; bases outside gene matches: 6. The CDR3 spans 15 residues. Germline assignment: CDR1 SGHRS and CDR2 YFSETQ. DNA of the CDR3: TGCGCCAGCAGCTTTGGAAGCGGGGGGGGGAATGAGCAGTTCTTC. This codes for CASSFGSGGGNEQFF.

This clonotype was counted many times. The V call is TRBV10-2, the J call TRBJ2-1, with TRBD2 as a possible D gene (6 bases). Germline V CDR1 and CDR2: WSHSY, SAAADI. Trimming shortened V by 7 bases and J by 7 bases, and 17 bases separated the two germline ends. This CDR3 has 14 amino acids. CDR3 sequence (DNA): TGCGCCAGCAAGACTAGTTGGAACCTGAATGAGCAGTTCTTC. This encodes CASKTSWNLNEQFF.

There are a few counts of this clonotype. The chain has TRBV20-1 and TRBJ2-7; tentatively, D is TRBD1 or TRBD2 (5 bases each). The CDR3 contains 15 residues. The germline V gene has CDR1 DFQATT and CDR2 SNEGSKA (reference sequence). V was trimmed by 6 bases and J by 0 bases, leaving 18 bases between them. The CDR3 reads CSAQNPGPGSYEQYF. In DNA, the CDR3 is TGCAGTGCGCAGAATCCGGGACCCGGCTCCTACGAGCAGTACTTC.

The table lists this clonotype with a count of one. This could be a read error, since a much larger clone is one nucleotide away. No conserved phenylalanine or tryptophan ends this CDR3, so it is likely a read error. V gene TRBV5-6 combines with J gene TRBJ1-1; 8 nucleotides agree with TRBD1. Germline-derived CDR1 and CDR2 are SGHDT and YYEEEE. The length of the CDR3 is 14 residues. The V gene end was trimmed by 3 bases and the J gene end by 1 base; junction bases not matched to a gene: 2. The CDR3 sequence is CASSYGTGNTEAFS. The CDR3 DNA reads TGTGCCAGCAGCTACGGGACAGGGAACACTGAAGCTTTCTCT.

This sequence joins TRBV29-1 and TRBJ2-5; the D gene is possibly TRBD2 (6 bases). The germline V and J ends were trimmed by 3 bases and 3 bases, with 14 bases remaining between them. CDR3 length: 14 residues. Germline CDR1 SQVTM, CDR2 ANQGSEA. This CDR3 reads CSVDGLAQKETQYF. The CDR3 DNA follows: TGCAGCGTTGACGGTCTAGCGCAAAAAGAGACCCAGTACTTC.

The rearrangement uses TRBV4-3 and TRBJ2-7; 7 bases map to TRBD2. CDR1 LGHNA and CDR2 YSLEER come from the germline V gene. After removal of 0 bases from V and 4 bases from J, the junction contained 12 bases not matched to a gene. The CDR3 spans 17 residues. This CDR3 is CASSQDPSREWAYEQYF. The CDR3 bases are TGCGCCAGCAGCCAAGATCCTTCGCGGGAGTGGGCGTACGAGCAGTACTTC.

In this sample, this clonotype turned up a few times. The CDR3, as DNA: TGTGCCAGTTCCTGGACTAGCGGGGGGGACGAGCAGTTCTTC. This gives the protein CASSWTSGGDEQFF. V and J are TRBV18 and TRBJ2-1; 15 positions agree with TRBD2. With 9 bases clipped from V and 10 bases from J, the junction kept 7 bases outside the gene matches. The CDR3 has 14 residues. The germline CDR1 and CDR2 sequences are KGHSH and LQKENI.

V is TRBV10-3 and J is TRBJ2-3; 10 bases line up with TRBD2. The J segment lost 4 bases and the V segment lost 4 bases, leaving 5 bases of the junction unmatched. Looked up from germline, CDR1 is ENHRY and CDR2 is SYGVKD. This CDR3 region has 15 residues. In nucleotides, the CDR3 is TGTGCCATCAGTGGAGCGGGGGGGCGGTCAGATACGCAGTATTTT. Protein: CAISGAGGRSDTQYF.

The gene calls are TRBV5-1 and TRBJ2-2; 8 bases are shared with TRBD2. The CDR3 is 18 amino acids. Trimming at V came to 5 bases and at J to 0 bases, leaving 12 bases not matched to a gene. The V gene's germline CDR1 is SGHRS and CDR2 YFSETQ. The CDR3 reads CASRRSGRGSSNTGELFF. In nucleotides, the CDR3 is TGCGCCAGCAGGAGGAGCGGGAGAGGGTCTTCGAACACCGGGGAGCTGTTTTTT.

This clonotype was detected many times. This chain connects TRBV28 to TRBJ2-7; 11 nucleotides agree with TRBD1. This CDR3 region has 14 residues. CDR1 is MDHEN, CDR2 SYDVKM, per germline. With 6 bases clipped from V and 5 bases from J, the junction kept 6 bases outside the gene matches. The CDR3 DNA reads TGTGCCAGCAGCTCAGGACAGGGGGCAAACGAGCAGTACGTC. As protein: CASSSGQGANEQYV.

Only a few counts were recorded for this clonotype. The chain couples TRBV10-3 to TRBJ2-3; D may correspond to TRBD1 or TRBD2 (6 bases each). Germline V CDR1 and CDR2: ENHRY, SYGVKD. V lost 7 bases, J lost 3 bases, and 14 bases lay in between. This CDR3 spans 14 amino acids. The CDR3 nucleotides read TGTGCCATCACCGAGGGGGGTACGACAGATACGCAGTATTTT. Amino acids: CAITEGGTTDTQYF.

The chain combines TRBV19 with TRBJ1-5; 7 nucleotides agree with TRBD1. The CDR3 consists of 18 residues. V dropped 3 bases and J dropped 0; count of bases not matched to a gene: 11. The V gene's germline CDR1 is LNHDA and CDR2 SQIVND (reference sequence). Here the CDR3 reads CASSMTGNTFGSNQPQHF. Here the CDR3 DNA reads TGTGCCAGTAGTATGACAGGGAACACTTTCGGTAGCAATCAGCCCCAGCATTTT.

V gene TRBV29-1 combines with J gene TRBJ2-7; TRBD1 matches 9 bases. Germline-derived CDR1 and CDR2 are SQVTM and ANQGSEA. CDR3 length: 13 residues. The V gene end was trimmed by 8 bases and the J gene end by 5 bases; junction bases not matched to a gene: 10. The CDR3 here is CSTEGQGGDEQYF. The CDR3 DNA is TGCAGCACCGAGGGACAGGGAGGTGACGAGCAGTACTTC.